A selection of T cell receptor beta chains follows, all from one sample in a study of cytomegalovirus exposure and HLA in healthy donors. TCRdb's table, derived via immunoSEQ multiplex PCR, lists solely in-frame clones and lacks some. The sample contains 200,000 to 250,000 clones, just over 75% of which appear only once. The sequenced sample consisted of PBMCs. These TCRs come from a man between 18 and 35 years old in good health and CMV-seronegative. Both conserved end residues are part of each CDR3. The D gene is left open where the match is weak. The size of a clone is reported for some rows only, either as once, few or many, or as a class for expanded clones.

TRBV27,NA,NA,TRBJ2-3,TGTGCCAGCAGTTTGGTAAGGGGGAGCAGCACAGATACGCAGTATTTT,CASSLVRGSSTDTQYF
TRBV19,NA,NA,TRBJ1-2,TGTGCCAGTAGTACTATCCAGGGCGATGGCTACACCTTC,CASSTIQGDGYTF
TRBV5-1,TRBD1,NA,TRBJ2-5,TGCGCCAGCAGCTTGGGAGAACAGGGGGGAGAGACCCAGTACTTC,CASSLGEQGGETQYF
TRBV7-9,TRBD1,NA,TRBJ1-2,TGTGCCAGCAGCTTCGACAGGGAGGGCTACACCTTC,CASSFDREGYTF
TRBV7-6,NA,NA,TRBJ1-1,TGTGCCAGCAGCTTAGAGAAGGGGATGGCTGAAGCTTTCTTT,CASSLEKGMAEAFF
TRBV19,NA,NA,TRBJ2-6,TGTGCCAGTAGTATAGCTACCGCTGGGGCCAACGTCCTGACTTTC,CASSIATAGANVLTF
TRBV30,NA,once,TRBJ1-2,TGTGCCTGGCTGCAGTCCTATGGCTACACCTTC,CAWLQSYGYTF
TRBV7-3,TRBD1,NA,TRBJ2-2,TGTGCCAGCAGCTCAATTCCGACAGGGTATGGTTCCGGGGAGCTGTTTTTT,CASSSIPTGYGSGELFF
TRBV9,NA,NA,TRBJ1-2,TGTGCCAGCAGCGTAGATCCGGAGGGCTATGGCTACACCTTC,CASSVDPEGYGYTF
TRBV7-9,TRBD1,NA,TRBJ2-3,TGTGCCAGCAGCTTACTGTCTACAGGGGAGTTAGATACGCAGTATTTT,CASSLLSTGELDTQYF
TRBV6-5,NA,NA,TRBJ1-1,TGTGCCAGCAGTTACTGGCAGGGTGTAGCCACTGAAGCTTTCTTT,CASSYWQGVATEAFF
TRBV5-1,NA,NA,TRBJ1-1,TGCGCCAGCAGCTTGTCTGGGGCGCGTTTCATGAACACTGAAGCTTTCTTT,CASSLSGARFMNTEAFF
TRBV6-6,TRBD1,NA,TRBJ1-2,TGTGCCAGCAGTACACCCGGGACAGGGAACTATGGCTACACCTTC,CASSTPGTGNYGYTF
TRBV7-7,NA,NA,TRBJ2-1,TGTGCTAGCAGCCTGGGGGGAGCAGGTGCCAATGAGCAGTTCTTC,CASSLGGAGANEQFF
TRBV10-3,NA,NA,TRBJ1-1,TGTGCCATCAGAGTGCCCCCGTCGGGGGTGAACACTGAAGCTTTCTTT,CAIRVPPSGVNTEAFF
TRBV9,TRBD2,NA,TRBJ2-1,TGTGCCAGCAGCGTAGGGACTAGCGGGAGCAATGAGCAGTTCTTC,CASSVGTSGSNEQFF
TRBV27,NA,once,TRBJ1-1,TGTGCCAGCAGTCCCCTAGGCCGGCGGGCTTTCTTT,CASSPLGRRAFF
TRBV27,NA,NA,TRBJ2-3,TGTGCCAGCAGTTTATCGCCAGGGGGCACAGATACGCAGTATTTT,CASSLSPGGTDTQYF
TRBV6-1,NA,once,TRBJ2-1,TGTGCCAGCGCTGAAATAAGGGGCAACAATGAGCAGTTCTTC,CASAEIRGNNEQFF
TRBV9,TRBD1,NA,TRBJ2-7,TGTGCCAGCAGCGCTAAGACAGGGAGTCGTGACGAGCAGTACTTC,CASSAKTGSRDEQYF
TRBV2,NA,few,TRBJ1-4,TGTGCCAGCACTCTCGGGGCGGGAAATGAAAAACTGTTTTTT,CASTLGAGNEKLFF
TRBV19,NA,few,TRBJ1-1,TGTGCCAGTAGTATAGACTCTTGGAACAGAGCTTTCTTT,CASSIDSWNRAFF
TRBV5-1,NA,NA,TRBJ2-1,TGCGCCAGCAGCTTGGGCCCGAGCTCCTACAATGAGCAGTTCTTC,CASSLGPSSYNEQFF
TRBV7-2,NA,NA,TRBJ2-3,TGTGCCAGCAGCCCTTCACAGGGTTCAGATACGCAGTATTTT,CASSPSQGSDTQYF
TRBV5-1,TRBD2,NA,TRBJ2-2,TGCGCCAGCAGCTACGGACTAGCGGGAGGAATTCGGGATCGGTCCGGGGAGCTGTTTTTT,CASSYGLAGGIRDRSGELFF
TRBV2,TRBD2,few,TRBJ2-1,TGTGCCAGGCTAGCGGGAGGGCCCGGCAATGAGCAGTTCTTC,CARLAGGPGNEQFF
TRBV30,NA,NA,TRBJ1-1,TGTGCCTCAAATCGGAGGAACACTGAAGCTTTCTTT,CASNRRNTEAFF
TRBV19,TRBD2,NA,TRBJ2-3,TGTGCCAGTAGTGCCCTAGCGGGAGTCGGCACAGATACGCAGTATTTT,CASSALAGVGTDTQYF
TRBV7-8,TRBD2,NA,TRBJ2-3,TGTGCCAGCAGTTCCGGGACTAGCGGTACTACGCAGTATTTT,CASSSGTSGTTQYF
TRBV5-1,NA,NA,TRBJ2-2,TGCGCCAGCAGCTTCACCACCGACAGCATGAACACCGGGGAGCTGTTTTTT,CASSFTTDSMNTGELFF
TRBV28,NA,NA,TRBJ1-1,TGTGCCAGCAGCCCAGGGGCGAACACTGAAGCTTTCTTT,CASSPGANTEAFF
TRBV6-6,TRBD1,NA,TRBJ1-2,TGTGCCGGTTCAACAGGGGACTATGGCTACACCTTC,CAGSTGDYGYTF
TRBV6-5,NA,few,TRBJ2-3,TGTGCCAGCAGGAGGGGGGATACGCAGTATTTT,CASRRGDTQYF
TRBV4-2,TRBD2,few,TRBJ2-1,TGTGCCAGCAGCCCAACTAGCGGCCCGCCTAACAATGAGCAGTTCTTC,CASSPTSGPPNNEQFF
TRBV5-1,NA,few,TRBJ1-2,TGCGCCAGCAGCTTGGTCTCGCAGGGTTATGGCTACACCTTC,CASSLVSQGYGYTF
TRBV9,TRBD1,few,TRBJ2-7,TGTGCCAGCAGCTCCACCGGGACAGGCTACTCCTACGAGCAGTACTTC,CASSSTGTGYSYEQYF
TRBV27,NA,once,TRBJ2-6,TGTGCCAGCCAGTTACTAAAATCTGGGGCCAACGTCCTGACTTTC,CASQLLKSGANVLTF
TRBV2,TRBD2,NA,TRBJ2-7,TGTGCCAGTGGTTCCAAGGGGAGCGGGAGGGCGGGAGAGCAGTACTTC,CASGSKGSGRAGEQYF
TRBV28,TRBD1,few,TRBJ1-3,TGTGCCAGCAGAGAACAGGGGGCTTATGGAAACACCATATATTTT,CASREQGAYGNTIYF
TRBV28,NA,NA,TRBJ1-5,TGTGCCAGCAGTTTATACGCCAGGGGACGCAATCAGCCCCAGCATTTT,CASSLYARGRNQPQHF
TRBV5-1,TRBD1,once,TRBJ2-7,TGCGCCAGCAGCTTCGGGACAGGAGACTACGAGCAGTACTTC,CASSFGTGDYEQYF
TRBV7-9,TRBD1,NA,TRBJ2-5,TGTTCCAGCAGCTCGACCGGGACAGCTTACCAAGAGACCCAGTACTTC,CSSSSTGTAYQETQYF
TRBV25-1,NA,NA,TRBJ2-2,TGTGCCAGCAGTTTTTCAACGACAGGAAACACCGGGGAGCTGTTTTTT,CASSFSTTGNTGELFF
TRBV2,NA,few,TRBJ2-7,TGTGCCAGCGGAGAGAATACCTACGAGCAGTACTTC,CASGENTYEQYF
TRBV7-6,TRBD2,NA,TRBJ2-1,TGTGCCAACAGCATATGGACTAGCGGGGGGAATGAGCAGTTCTTC,CANSIWTSGGNEQFF